Presented here are 12 T cell receptor beta chains from one specimen sequenced in a study of T cell repertoires in aging, cancer and after chemotherapy. A mixed TRB-A/B primer pool amplified rearranged TRB by multiplex touch-down PCR. Each CDR3 protein gets one entry after TCRdb re-called the multiplex PCR reads with MiXCR. This sample has 5,000 to 7,000 distinct CDR3 sequences, with under 45% found just once. TCR beta rearrangements were amplified from peripheral blood genomic DNA. The sample consisted of blood. The receptors were gathered from a human donor in good health.

The V gene is TRBV12-3 or TRBV12-4, the J gene TRBJ1-3; a possible D gene is TRBD1 (5 bases). Deletions cut 7 bases from V and 1 base from J, with 11 bases between. There are 14 residues in the CDR3. The CDR3: CASTRGGSGNTIYF. CDR3 sequence (DNA): TGTGCCAGCACCCGGGGGGGGTCTGGAAACACCATATATTTT.

The chain links TRBV7-2 to TRBJ2-1, with no clear D. This CDR3 is built from 12 residues. CDR1 SGHTA and CDR2 FQGNSA come from the germline V gene. The ends were cut back, 1 base at V and 8 bases at J, with 6 bases in the middle. CDR3: CASSLVGHEQFF. The CDR3 DNA reads TGTGCCAGCAGCTTAGTAGGCCATGAGCAGTTCTTC.

This clonotype has a handful of counts. This chain links TRBV10-3 with TRBJ1-4, with D perhaps TRBD1 (6 bases). Germline CDR1 reads ENHRY; CDR2 reads SYGVKD. V was shortened by 6 bases and J by 0 bases, with 14 bases between the two germline ends. The CDR3 spans 16 residues. CDR3 in amino acids: CAIRPKTGTTNEKLFF. CDR3 bases: TGTGCCATCAGGCCCAAAACAGGGACAACTAATGAAAAACTGTTTTTT.

The CDR3 DNA reads TGTGCGAGGCTAGCCCCAGATACGCAGTATTTT. Translated, it gives CARLAPDTQYF. V gene TRBV30 combines with J gene TRBJ2-3, with D possibly being TRBD2 (5 bases). Germline V lookup: CDR1 GTSNPN, CDR2 SVGIG (reference sequence). The CDR3 runs 11 residues.

This chain connects TRBV25-1 to TRBJ2-5; D possibly corresponds to TRBD2 (6 bases). V was trimmed by 7 bases and J by 1 base, leaving 19 bases between them. The CDR3 is 16 amino acids. In germline, CDR1 is MGHDK, CDR2 SYGVNS. CDR3 bases: TGTGCCAGCACCGGGGGACCTCTACCTACCCAAGAGACCCAGTACTTC. Translated, it gives CASTGGPLPTQETQYF.

The chain combines TRBV6-1 with TRBJ1-6, with 10 bases that match TRBD1. The V gene's germline CDR1 is MNHNS and CDR2 SASEGT. With V trimmed by 3 bases and J by 6 bases, 8 bases remained unmatched. This CDR3 comprises 17 residues. In DNA, the CDR3 is TGTGCCAGCAGTGAGGGGGGGACAGGGGCGACTAATTCACCCCTCCACTTT. Translating gives CASSEGGTGATNSPLHF.

This clonotype was seen more than once but under ten times. This chain uses TRBV6-1 with TRBJ2-1; the D is unclear. CDR1 MNHNS and CDR2 SASEGT come from the germline V gene. V gave up 1 base and J gave up 8 bases, with 9 bases separating them. The CDR3 length is 13 residues. The CDR3 DNA follows: TGTGCCAGCAGTGAAGTGGGGTACTATGAGCAGTTCTTC. Translated, it gives CASSEVGYYEQFF.

V gene TRBV19 combines with J gene TRBJ1-5, with D possibly being TRBD1 (5 bases). The germline V gene encodes CDR1 LNHDA and CDR2 SQIVND (reference sequence). Trimming stripped 5 bases from V and 4 bases from J, with 21 bases between. This CDR3 contains 17 residues. The CDR3 DNA reads TGTGCCAGTAGTCGAAAGGGGATCGGGGGAATTAATCAGCCCCAGCATTTT. It encodes CASSRKGIGGINQPQHF.

V and J are TRBV4-3 and TRBJ1-6, with no clear D. Germline V gives CDR1 LGHNA, CDR2 YSLEER. The CDR3 runs to 14 residues. V lost 0 bases and J lost 7, with 7 bases in between. The CDR3 sequence is CASSQDFANSPLHF. For the CDR3, the DNA is TGCGCCAGCAGCCAAGATTTCGCCAATTCACCCCTCCACTTT.

V and J are TRBV11-2 and TRBJ2-1; TRBD2 aligns across 7 bases. The germline gives CDR1 SGHAT, CDR2 FQNNGV. This CDR3 region has 15 residues. V gave up 5 bases and J gave up 4 bases; unmatched junction bases: 8. Here the CDR3 reads CASSQGAGSYNEQFF. Written as DNA, the CDR3 is TGTGCCAGCAGCCAAGGAGCGGGGTCTTACAATGAGCAGTTCTTC.

This clonotype was observed a handful of times. The chain employs TRBV12-3 or TRBV12-4 and TRBJ2-2, with 7 bases that match TRBD2. This CDR3 has 13 residues. V shed 7 bases and J 4 bases; nucleotides not matched to a gene: 3. CDR3 protein: CASTPGGTGELFF. As DNA, the CDR3 is TGTGCCAGCACGCCGGGGGGCACCGGGGAGCTGTTTTTT.

The chain is built from TRBV15 and TRBJ2-2; no definite D call. The ends were cut back, 0 bases at V and 2 bases at J, with 4 bases in the middle. The CDR3 covers 14 residues. Germline assignment: CDR1 LNHNV and CDR2 YYDKDF (reference sequence). CDR3 nucleotide sequence: TGTGCCACCAGCAGAGATGGAAACACCGGGGAGCTGTTTTTT. It encodes CATSRDGNTGELFF. The full variable domain, with the rest looked up from reference TRBV15 and TRBJ2-2, is DAMVIQNPRYQVTQFGKPVTLSCSQTLNHNVMYWYQQKSSQAPKLLFHYYDKDFNNEADTPDNFQSRRPNTSFCFLDIRSPGLGDTAMYLCATSRDGNTGELFFGEGSRLTVL.